One sample yielded the 26 T cell receptor beta chains listed below, sequenced in a study of T cells expressing NK-cell markers. From the 5' RACE reads, TCRdb lists one entry per CDR3 protein and no DNA. In all, the sample yields about 21,000 distinct CDR3 sequences. The sequenced sample consisted of blood T cells: a sorted CD56 or NKG2C T cell subset, CD4+ or CD8+ T cells, or bulk PBMC T cells (not recorded which). The receptors shown here come from a man aged 18 to 69 in good health.

The gene calls are TRBV2 and TRBJ2-7; TCRdb reports TRBD2, a call that lacks DNA to check it against. The germline V gene has CDR1 SNHLY and CDR2 FYNNEI. The CDR3 extends over 15 amino acids. CDR3 residues: CASMAGSELVYEQYF.

The rearrangement joins TRBV5-6 to TRBJ2-7. CDR1 is SGHDT and CDR2 is YYEEEE in the germline V gene. This CDR3 has 13 residues. This CDR3 reads CASSPRISYEQYF.

This sequence joins TRBV6-2 or TRBV6-3 and TRBJ2-7; the TCRdb D gene call, TRBD1, has no DNA to confirm it. The CDR3 has 13 residues. Germline CDR1 MNHEY, CDR2 SVGEGT. CDR3 loop: CASSRDAAYEQYF.

This chain uses TRBV29-1 with TRBJ2-1; TCRdb's assignment of TRBD1 cannot be checked, as there is no DNA. CDR3 length equals 12 residues. CDR1 and CDR2 (germline): SQVTM, ANQGSEA. This CDR3 is CSTQMGGRKQFF.

The chain uses TRBV7-9 and TRBJ1-2. The germline V gene has CDR1 SEHNR and CDR2 FQNEAQ (reference sequence). The CDR3 loop spans 14 amino acids. Here the CDR3 reads CASSDSYSNYGYTF.

The chain employs TRBV7-2 and TRBJ2-7; TCRdb selects TRBD2, and the lack of DNA leaves this call unchecked. Germline V gives CDR1 SGHTA, CDR2 FQGNSA. The CDR3 runs 15 residues. The CDR3 spells CASRLLAGGPIEQYF.

The CDR3 sequence is CASSEPGTANSPLHF. V gene TRBV5-4 combines with J gene TRBJ1-6; the TCRdb call, TRBD1, lacks DNA for checking. CDR1 is SGHNT and CDR2 is YYREEE in the germline V gene (reference sequence). The CDR3 is 15 amino acids.

V and J are TRBV5-1 and TRBJ2-3; absent DNA, TCRdb's TRBD1 call cannot be checked. This CDR3 contains 16 residues. Germline V gives CDR1 SGHRS, CDR2 YFSETQ. This CDR3 is CASSLVRGVSADTQYF.

The CDR3 loop reads CASSFSGTFSTDTQYF. This rearrangement joins TRBV7-2 to TRBJ2-3; the D call of TRBD2 rests on TCRdb alone, since no DNA is present to check it. The CDR3 is 16 amino acids. Germline V CDR1 and CDR2: SGHTA, FQGNSA.

The chain recombines TRBV11-2 with TRBJ2-3. This CDR3 region has 18 residues. Looked up from germline, CDR1 is SGHAT and CDR2 is FQNNGV. CDR3 residues: CASSLVVGYGLSTDTQYF.

The chain carries TRBV12-3 or TRBV12-4 and TRBJ2-7. The CDR3 extends over 17 amino acids. The chain's CDR3 is CASSLVLFGESSYEQYF.

This chain links TRBV6-1 with TRBJ1-5. The CDR3 extends over 14 amino acids. The germline CDR1 and CDR2 sequences are MNHNS and SASEGT. CDR3 loop: CASSELRQNQPQHF.

The J gene is TRBJ2-1, the V gene TRBV6-4; the D call from TCRdb, TRBD2, cannot be confirmed without DNA. This CDR3 is built from 15 residues. Germline V gene sequence: CDR1 MRHNA, CDR2 SNTAGT. CDR3 loop: CASSEGSGDYNEQFF.

The V gene is TRBV19, the J gene TRBJ2-1; the D call from TCRdb, TRBD1, cannot be confirmed without DNA. The CDR3 is made up of 16 amino acids. The V gene's germline CDR1 is LNHDA and CDR2 SQIVND (reference sequence). CDR3 loop: CASSPRTGRSYNEQFF.

The chain has TRBV20-1 and TRBJ2-1; checking the TCRdb D call of TRBD2 is not possible without DNA. The CDR3 spans 15 residues. The germline V gene has CDR1 DFQATT and CDR2 SNEGSKA (reference sequence). CDR3 sequence: CSASTGTNYYNEQFF.

The rearrangement uses TRBV21-1 and TRBJ1-5; the D call from TCRdb, TRBD1, cannot be confirmed without DNA. TRBV21-1 represents a pseudogene. CDR3 length: 17 residues. The CDR3 reads CASSRDRGLEGNQPQHF.

The genes are TRBV15 and TRBJ1-1. Germline values: CDR1 LNHNV, CDR2 YYDKDF (reference sequence). This CDR3 has 18 residues. CDR3 protein: CATSSSFSPSRMNTEAFF.

This rearrangement joins TRBV9 to TRBJ1-1; TCRdb outputs TRBD1, but without DNA this stays unchecked. CDR1 SGDLS and CDR2 YYNGEE come from the germline V gene. The CDR3 has 15 amino acids. The CDR3 sequence is CASSFGQGGNTEAFF. The full variable domain, rest sourced from reference TRBV9 and TRBJ1-1, is DSGVTQTPKHLITATGQRVTLRCSPRSGDLSVYWYQQSLDQGLQFLIQYYNGEERAKGNILERFSAQQFPDLHSELNLSSLELGDSALYFCASSFGQGGNTEAFFGQGTRLTVV.

The J gene is TRBJ2-3, the V gene TRBV29-1. The CDR3 sequence is 13 residues long. From germline, CDR1 is SQVTM and CDR2 ANQGSEA. The CDR3 sequence is CSVAGFQADTQYF.

The chain recombines TRBV28 with TRBJ2-5; as DNA is missing, the TRBD1 call by TCRdb cannot be tested. From germline, CDR1 is MDHEN and CDR2 SYDVKM. The CDR3 runs to 14 residues. The CDR3 here is CASREGQGRETQYF.

The gene calls are TRBV11-1 and TRBJ1-6; the D call from TCRdb, TRBD1, cannot be confirmed without DNA. The CDR3 is 18 residues long. Germline assignment: CDR1 SGHAT and CDR2 FQDESV (reference sequence). CDR3 sequence reads: CASSLVLGRDPYNSPLHF.

The chain recombines TRBV6-1 with TRBJ1-3; the TCRdb call, TRBD1, lacks DNA for checking. The CDR3 covers 15 residues. Germline assignment: CDR1 MNHNS and CDR2 SASEGT. This CDR3 reads CASDRGSISGNTIYF.

The V and J genes are TRBV15 and TRBJ2-3; the D call of TRBD2 rests on TCRdb alone, since no DNA is present to check it. This CDR3 region has 20 residues. CDR1 LNHNV and CDR2 YYDKDF come from the germline V gene (reference sequence). The CDR3 reads CATSRGSAWGAGGITDTQYF.

The chain links TRBV27 to TRBJ2-7; TCRdb proposes TRBD2, but this gene call is untestable without DNA. The CDR3 runs 13 residues. Germline V CDR1 and CDR2: MNHEY, SMNVEV (reference sequence). The CDR3 loop is CASSLDGRYEQYF.

The chain combines TRBV5-1 with TRBJ2-1; TCRdb designates TRBD2, a call that cannot be tested without DNA. The CDR3 has 15 residues. CDR1 SGHRS and CDR2 YFSETQ come from the germline V gene. CDR3 sequence: CASSLRLAGGYEQFF.

Here the CDR3 reads CASSQGNGGRLADTQYF. The chain carries TRBV4-2 and TRBJ2-3; checking the TCRdb D call of TRBD2 is not possible without DNA. The CDR3 has 17 amino acids. Germline V gives CDR1 LGHNA, CDR2 YNFKEQ.